Listed below are T cell receptor beta chains from one sample, sequenced in a study of blood T cell repertoires in COVID-19. Produced via immunoSEQ multiplex PCR; TCRdb's table is partial and in-frame only. The sample has about 210,000 clones; around 89% are singletons. The sample comprised peripheral blood. These receptors were collected from a woman aged 35 to 49 with acute or convalescent COVID-19. CDR3s include the opening cysteine and the closing phenylalanine or tryptophan. D genes are given only for firm matches. Rows give clone size only sometimes, using once, few, many, or a class for an expanded clone.

J: TRBJ1-1
length: 17
V: TRBV4-1
size: .
D: TRBD1
DNA: TGCGCCAGCAGCCCAAGACAGGGGAGCGTGGTGGACACTGAAGCTTTCTTT
CDR3: CASSPRQGSVVDTEAFF

J: TRBJ1-1
length: 15
V: TRBV2
size: .
D: TRBD1
DNA: TGTGCCAGCAGTATCGGACAGGGGGTGGTCACTGAAGCTTTCTTT
CDR3: CASSIGQGVVTEAFF

J: TRBJ1-6
length: 13
V: TRBV6-5
size: .
D: .
DNA: TGTGCCAGCAGTAGGGACTCGAATTCACCCCTCCACTTT
CDR3: CASSRDSNSPLHF

J: TRBJ2-1
length: 15
V: TRBV7-2
size: .
D: TRBD2
DNA: TGTGCCAGCAGCTACGTCCGGGGGGAATACAATGAGCAGTTCTTC
CDR3: CASSYVRGEYNEQFF

J: TRBJ1-2
length: 14
V: TRBV13
size: .
D: .
DNA: TGTGCCAGCAGCGAATCCGACTCCTACTATGGCTACACCTTC
CDR3: CASSESDSYYGYTF

J: TRBJ2-1
length: 14
V: TRBV27
size: .
D: .
DNA: TGTGCCAGCAGTTCGGACACAAACTACAATGAGCAGTTCTTC
CDR3: CASSSDTNYNEQFF

J: TRBJ2-3
length: 13
V: TRBV18
size: .
D: .
DNA: TGTGCCAGCTCCCCGCGGGGCACAGATACGCAGTATTTT
CDR3: CASSPRGTDTQYF

J: TRBJ1-6
length: 16
V: TRBV6-6
size: .
D: TRBD1
DNA: TGTGCCAGCACCCCCCCCCTCACAGGGGGAGAATCACCCCTCCACTTT
CDR3: CASTPPLTGGESPLHF

J: TRBJ1-6
length: 14
V: TRBV25-1
size: .
D: TRBD1
DNA: TGTGCCAGCAGTGCCGGGACAGTCAATTCACCCCTCCACTTT
CDR3: CASSAGTVNSPLHF

J: TRBJ1-1
length: 15
V: TRBV5-1
size: .
D: .
DNA: TGCGCCAGCAGCTTCTTTCACGGGGGAGGCACTGAAGCTTTCTTT
CDR3: CASSFFHGGGTEAFF

J: TRBJ1-3
length: 20
V: TRBV10-3
size: .
D: TRBD1
DNA: TGTGCCATCAGTGAGTCACCCCCCTCCGGGACAGGGACCTCTGGAAACACCATATATTTT
CDR3: CAISESPPSGTGTSGNTIYF

J: TRBJ2-3
length: 14
V: TRBV3-1/TRBV3-2
size: .
D: .
DNA: TGTGCCAGCAGTCAGAGGACAGCAACAGATACGCAGTATTTT
CDR3: CASSQRTATDTQYF

J: TRBJ1-2
length: 12
V: TRBV2
size: .
D: .
DNA: TGTGCCAGTCACGTGGCATCCTGGGGCTACACCTTC
CDR3: CASHVASWGYTF

J: TRBJ1-5
length: 12
V: TRBV10-3
size: .
D: .
DNA: TGTGCCATCAGTGCCCCGAATCAGCCCCAGCATTTT
CDR3: CAISAPNQPQHF

J: TRBJ1-6
length: 17
V: TRBV19
size: .
D: TRBD1
DNA: TGTGCCAGTAGTATTCAAGCTCCGGACAGGGATTATTCACCCCTCCACTTT
CDR3: CASSIQAPDRDYSPLHF

J: TRBJ2-2
length: 15
V: TRBV7-9
size: .
D: TRBD1
DNA: TGTGCCAGCAGCCGACGGACAGGGCGAACCGGGGAGCTGTTTTTT
CDR3: CASSRRTGRTGELFF

J: TRBJ2-1
length: 16
V: TRBV19
size: .
D: .
DNA: TGTGCCAGTAGTCCTTATGGCAGGCCGGATTCAATGGAGCAGTTCTTC
CDR3: CASSPYGRPDSMEQFF

J: TRBJ1-1
length: 15
V: TRBV6-5
size: once
D: TRBD1
DNA: TGTGCCAGCAGTTCCAGACAGGGCGTCGACACTGAAGCTTTCTTT
CDR3: CASSSRQGVDTEAFF

J: TRBJ1-2
length: 14
V: TRBV18
size: .
D: .
DNA: TGTGCCAGCTCACCCTCGATAGGGGACTATGGCTACACCTTC
CDR3: CASSPSIGDYGYTF

J: TRBJ2-6
length: 18
V: TRBV4-1
size: .
D: .
DNA: TGCGCCAGCAGCCTACAGGGCTCACAGCTATCTGGGGCCAACGTCCTGACTTTC
CDR3: CASSLQGSQLSGANVLTF

J: TRBJ2-1
length: 15
V: TRBV7-9
size: .
D: .
DNA: TGTGCCAGCAGCAACCGGGGGACCGTATACAATGAGCAGTTCTTC
CDR3: CASSNRGTVYNEQFF

J: TRBJ1-1
length: 13
V: TRBV7-3
size: once
D: .
DNA: TGTGCCAGCAGCCCAGGCGGGGCCACTGAAGCTTTCTTT
CDR3: CASSPGGATEAFF

J: TRBJ1-2
length: 13
V: TRBV7-3
size: .
D: .
DNA: TGTGCCAGCAGCCCAGGATATGGGGCTGGCTACACCTTC
CDR3: CASSPGYGAGYTF

J: TRBJ2-5
length: 15
V: TRBV7-8
size: .
D: TRBD2
DNA: TGTGCCAGCAGCTCTAGCGGGGGGGTCCGGCGGACCCAGTACTTC
CDR3: CASSSSGGVRRTQYF

J: TRBJ1-1
length: 13
V: TRBV11-2
size: .
D: TRBD1
DNA: TGTGCCAGCAGCACACAGGGGTGGTCCGAAGCTTTCTTT
CDR3: CASSTQGWSEAFF

J: TRBJ2-1
length: 12
V: TRBV18
size: .
D: .
DNA: TGTGCCAGCTCACCGACCGGGAATGAGCAGTTCTTC
CDR3: CASSPTGNEQFF

J: TRBJ1-5
length: 15
V: TRBV7-8
size: .
D: .
DNA: TGTGCCAGCAGCCGGGTTGGAGGCGGAAATCAGCCCCAGCATTTT
CDR3: CASSRVGGGNQPQHF

J: TRBJ2-5
length: 13
V: TRBV7-2
size: .
D: .
DNA: TGTGCCAGCAGCCCGCCAGTTCAAGAGACCCAGTACTTC
CDR3: CASSPPVQETQYF

J: TRBJ2-1
length: 13
V: TRBV10-1
size: .
D: TRBD2
DNA: TGCGCCAGCAGTGAGTCGACTAGCCGTGAGCAGTTCTTC
CDR3: CASSESTSREQFF

J: TRBJ2-3
length: 17
V: TRBV4-1
size: .
D: TRBD2
DNA: TGCGCCAGCAGCCTTGCGGGGGGCCAACCTAGCACAGATACGCAGTATTTT
CDR3: CASSLAGGQPSTDTQYF

J: TRBJ2-1
length: 14
V: TRBV7-9
size: .
D: .
DNA: TGTGCCAGCGCCCGGGAGAGCTCCTACAATGAGCAGTTCTTC
CDR3: CASARESSYNEQFF

J: TRBJ1-6
length: 16
V: TRBV11-2
size: .
D: TRBD1
DNA: TGTGCCAGCAGCTTTGGGACAGCCAATTATAATTCACCCCTCCACTTT
CDR3: CASSFGTANYNSPLHF

J: TRBJ2-3
length: 13
V: TRBV5-1
size: .
D: .
DNA: TGCGCCAGCATATCGGGGATCACAGATACGCAGTATTTT
CDR3: CASISGITDTQYF

J: TRBJ2-1
length: 14
V: TRBV5-1
size: .
D: TRBD1
DNA: TGCGCCAGCAGCACGGGACAGGGGGCGAATGAGCAGTTCTTC
CDR3: CASSTGQGANEQFF

J: TRBJ2-3
length: 16
V: TRBV5-6
size: few
D: .
DNA: TGTGCCAGCAGCTTGGGTAGGGGGTGGGGCACAGATACGCAGTATTTT
CDR3: CASSLGRGWGTDTQYF

J: TRBJ1-2
length: 13
V: TRBV5-1
size: .
D: .
DNA: TGCGCCAGCAGCTCGACAAGTAACTATGGCTACACCTTC
CDR3: CASSSTSNYGYTF

J: TRBJ2-3
length: 18
V: TRBV4-1
size: .
D: .
DNA: TGCGCCAGCAGCCAAAACCCCCAAACTAGTTTCCTCACAGATACGCAGTATTTT
CDR3: CASSQNPQTSFLTDTQYF

J: TRBJ1-2
length: 14
V: TRBV27
size: .
D: .
DNA: TGTGCCAGCAGTTTATGGGGGGGGCGGGTTGGCTACACCTTC
CDR3: CASSLWGGRVGYTF

J: TRBJ1-2
length: 17
V: TRBV25-1
size: once
D: TRBD1
DNA: TGTGCCAGCAGTGACCGGGACAGACCCGACCTTAACTATGGCTACACCTTC
CDR3: CASSDRDRPDLNYGYTF

J: TRBJ2-1
length: 16
V: TRBV24-1
size: .
D: .
DNA: TGTGCCACCAGTGATTCGCTCAGGGAAAGGGCGAATGAGCAGTTCTTC
CDR3: CATSDSLRERANEQFF

J: TRBJ1-2
length: 16
V: TRBV14
size: few
D: TRBD1
DNA: TGTGCCAGCAGCCAAGTTGAAAAGGGGGCGAGTCATGGCTACACCTTC
CDR3: CASSQVEKGASHGYTF

J: TRBJ2-1
length: 17
V: TRBV19
size: .
D: TRBD2
DNA: TGTGCCAGTAGTCTCCCGGGACTAGCGGGCCGATACAATGAGCAGTTCTTC
CDR3: CASSLPGLAGRYNEQFF

J: TRBJ2-5
length: 14
V: TRBV5-6
size: .
D: TRBD1
DNA: TGTGCCAGCAGCTTCAAAGGGGGCGAAGAGACCCAGTACTTC
CDR3: CASSFKGGEETQYF

J: TRBJ1-2
length: 11
V: TRBV29-1
size: .
D: TRBD1
DNA: TGCAGCGGCGGACAGGGGCGAGACTACACCTTC
CDR3: CSGGQGRDYTF

J: TRBJ1-2
length: 16
V: TRBV19
size: .
D: TRBD1
DNA: TGTGCCAGTAGTATCGTCCCGACAGGGGAGGTAAACGGCTACACCTTC
CDR3: CASSIVPTGEVNGYTF

J: TRBJ1-1
length: 11
V: TRBV30
size: .
D: .
DNA: TGTGCCTGGAGAGGGAGAACTGAAGCTTTCTTT
CDR3: CAWRGRTEAFF

J: TRBJ2-1
length: 16
V: TRBV5-1
size: .
D: .
DNA: TGCGCCAGCAGCTTGTTGCAGGGGGGCATGTACAATGAGCAGTTCTTC
CDR3: CASSLLQGGMYNEQFF

J: TRBJ2-5
length: 15
V: TRBV7-6
size: .
D: TRBD2
DNA: TGTGCCAGCAGCTTAGAAATCGGGGGGCAAGAGACCCAGTACTTC
CDR3: CASSLEIGGQETQYF

J: TRBJ1-5
length: 18
V: TRBV4-1
size: .
D: .
DNA: TGCGCCAGCAGCAAAGACTATGGGGGGAGCCGAGGCAATCAGCCCCAGCATTTT
CDR3: CASSKDYGGSRGNQPQHF

J: TRBJ1-2
length: 14
V: TRBV11-2
size: once
D: .
DNA: TGTGCCAGCAGCTTAAACCAGTTAAACTATGGCTACACCTTC
CDR3: CASSLNQLNYGYTF

J: TRBJ2-2
length: 17
V: TRBV24-1
size: .
D: TRBD2
DNA: TGTGCCACCAGTGACCCACCAGCGGGGGGTAGGACCGGGGAGCTGTTTTTT
CDR3: CATSDPPAGGRTGELFF

J: TRBJ2-1
length: 14
V: TRBV6-5
size: .
D: TRBD2
DNA: TGTGCCAGCAGCTCCGGGACTAGCCTCCATGAGCAGTTCTTC
CDR3: CASSSGTSLHEQFF

J: TRBJ2-5
length: 16
V: TRBV6-5
size: once
D: TRBD1
DNA: TGTGCCAGCAGTTACTTGACAGGGGGAGATGAAGAGACCCAGTACTTC
CDR3: CASSYLTGGDEETQYF

J: TRBJ2-2
length: 14
V: TRBV24-1
size: .
D: .
DNA: TGTGCCACCAGTGATGGGCCTTTGACCGGGGAGCTGTTTTTT
CDR3: CATSDGPLTGELFF

J: TRBJ2-2
length: 18
V: TRBV13
size: .
D: TRBD1
DNA: TGTGCCAGCAGCGCCACCAAAGAAAGACAGGGGTACACCGGGGAGCTGTTTTTT
CDR3: CASSATKERQGYTGELFF